This T cell receptor beta chain emerged from a study of beta chain features in type 1 diabetes. This clone was detected only a few times. Expressed TCRB transcripts were sequenced because the entire RNA isolate underwent reverse transcription. Clones were read by immunoSEQ multiplex PCR, and TCRdb kept only the in-frame ones, dropping some. This sample yields hundreds of thousands of clones, of which roughly 12% are seen a single time; around 0.015% belongs to the top ten. This CDR3 comprises 13 residues. The V and J ends lost 1 base and 6 bases respectively, with 5 bases between them. CDR1 is SGHRS and CDR2 is YFSETQ in the germline V gene.

The specimen was naive CD4+ T cells from blood. The receptor comes from a man aged 18 to 35 in good health. V usage is TRBV5-1 and J usage is TRBJ1-6, with a tentative D call TRBD1 (5 bases). The CDR3 bases are TGCGCCAGCAGCTTGAGGGGTAATTCACCCCTCCACTTT. It encodes CASSLRGNSPLHF.